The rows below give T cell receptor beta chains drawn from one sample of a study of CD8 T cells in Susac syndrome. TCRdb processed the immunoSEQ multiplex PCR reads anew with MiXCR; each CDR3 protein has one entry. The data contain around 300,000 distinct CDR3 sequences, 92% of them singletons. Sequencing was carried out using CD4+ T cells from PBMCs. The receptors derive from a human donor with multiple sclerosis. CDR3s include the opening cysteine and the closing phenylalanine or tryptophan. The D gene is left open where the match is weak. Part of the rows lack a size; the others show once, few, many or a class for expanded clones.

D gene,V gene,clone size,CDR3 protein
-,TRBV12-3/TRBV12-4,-,CASSRVSLGPQHF
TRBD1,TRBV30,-,CAWNMRDRGTMNTEAFF
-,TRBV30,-,CAWSVLRPGGYTF
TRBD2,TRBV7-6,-,CASSRATAGGLYEQYF
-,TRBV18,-,CASSPPGFDYGYTF
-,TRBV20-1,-,CSALGGDGIRYEQYF
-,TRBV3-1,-,CASSQDRASAF
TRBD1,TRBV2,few,CASSVQGAYEQYF
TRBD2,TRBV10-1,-,CASSDPGTSATDTQYF
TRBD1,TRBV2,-,CASRGDRENRNEQFF
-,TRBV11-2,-,CASSLRTVEGTEAFF
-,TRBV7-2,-,CASSSAGKNQPQHF
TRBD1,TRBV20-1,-,CSVIVGQSYTEAFF
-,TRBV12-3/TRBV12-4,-,CASCRDNYGYTF
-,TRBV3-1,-,CASQTVTGDWETQYF
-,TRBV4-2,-,CASSQDRAANYEQYF
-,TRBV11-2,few,CASSQNQETQYF
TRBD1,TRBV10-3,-,CAIKRDRGHEQYF
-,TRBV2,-,CASSERGHRNTGELFF
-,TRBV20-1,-,CSAATSGYRGNQPQHF
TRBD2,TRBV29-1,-,CSVIAGGQNPSYNEQFF
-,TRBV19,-,CASSQGFSYEQYF
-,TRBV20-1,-,CSARVPDNEQFF
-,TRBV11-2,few,CASSFQGLGGYTF
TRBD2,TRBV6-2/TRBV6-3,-,CASSQQRLAGDEQYF
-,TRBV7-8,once,CASSPGRGDTQYF
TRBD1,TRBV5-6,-,CASKGAGGLVFQETQYF
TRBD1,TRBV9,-,CASSVQGVGTEAFF
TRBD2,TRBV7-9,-,CASSPGLAGGLIQYF
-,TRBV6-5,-,CASSRDPSEKSQHF
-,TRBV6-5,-,CASSYSGVYGYTF
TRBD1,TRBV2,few,CASSRDRGSTDTQYF
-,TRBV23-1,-,CASSPRTVDSNQPQHF
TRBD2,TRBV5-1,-,CASSTSSGGAGELFF
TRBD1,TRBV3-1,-,CASSTFDRGPWDEQFF
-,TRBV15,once,CATSETVNTEAFF
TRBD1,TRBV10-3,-,CAITEDRGSRGYTF
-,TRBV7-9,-,CASSLTFANYGYTF
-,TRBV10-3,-,CAISEEAGTLYEQYF
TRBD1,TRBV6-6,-,CASRKGGTNYGYTF
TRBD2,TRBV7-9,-,CASSFIAGGNQETQYF